This T cell receptor beta chain was identified during a study of T cells after yellow fever vaccination. TCRdb processed the 5' RACE reads anew with MiXCR; each CDR3 protein has one entry. The sample includes about 330,000 distinct CDR3 sequences, approximately 4% seen only once; the top ten take about 22%. The table lists this clonotype with many counts. This TCR derives from a man aged 18 to 29 who received the YFV17D yellow fever vaccine. Specimen: PBMCs, collected 5 days after the yellow fever booster vaccination.

DNA of the CDR3: TGTGCCAGCAGCCCCTACGGGGGCCTTACCTATGGCTACACCTTC. It yields the protein CASSPYGGLTYGYTF. The chain joins TRBV7-2 to TRBJ1-2; possibly TRBD1 for D (6 bases). CDR3 length: 15 residues. CDR1 and CDR2 (germline): SGHTA, FQGNSA. V was clipped by 5 bases and J by 4 bases, with 17 bases between them.